This T cell receptor beta chain appears in the sequencing data of a study of T cells in Graves' hyperthyroidism and ophthalmopathy. This CDR3 spans 18 amino acids. The V and J ends lost 0 bases and 2 bases respectively, with 20 bases between them. Germline V gene sequence: CDR1 SGHVS, CDR2 FQNEAQ. Patients were excluded for uncontrolled infection, other autoimmune disease, pregnancy or lactation. The diagnostic basis comprised clinical symptoms, serum thyroxine and TRAb, thyroid ultrasound and orbital computed tomography. Amplified TCR beta CDR3 regions derived from RNA transcripts. During a first-round RT-PCR of the TCR CDR3, the HTBI primer set was used. TCRdb fed the multiplex PCR reads into MiXCR, producing one record per CDR3 protein. The top ten hold about a sixth of the sample, which has about 690,000 distinct CDR3 sequences, 17% seen once. In this sample, this clonotype turned up many times.

This TCR came from a man in his fifties with Graves' hyperthyroidism. The chain couples TRBV7-8 to TRBJ2-7, with a possible D match to TRBD1 (6 bases). The source material was blood. CDR3: CASSLADPQGLSPYEQYF. The CDR3, as DNA: TGTGCCAGCAGCTTAGCGGATCCGCAGGGGCTGAGTCCCTACGAGCAGTACTTC.